This T cell receptor beta chain was retrieved from a study of T cell responses to AZD1222 COVID-19 vaccine. As to this clone: As yet, its antigen is unknown.

Clones were sequenced by immunoSEQ multiplex PCR, and TCRdb holds only the in-frame ones, with some missing. This sample has about 86,000 clones, with approximately 91% found just once. Study outcomes and limitations: In a largely white British group with more females than males, clonal diversity was possibly underestimated. Repertoire sampling occurred only after the peak T cell response.

Germline assignment: CDR1 MNHEY and CDR2 SMNVEV (reference sequence). This CDR3 contains 15 residues. V dropped 5 bases and J dropped 10 bases, with 18 bases sitting between them. This specimen consisted of peripheral blood, obtained 28 days after the second AZD1222 dose. The sequence was collected from an adult who received the AZD1222 COVID-19 vaccine. V is TRBV27 and J is TRBJ1-6, with D possibly TRBD1 on 5 matching bases. In DNA, the CDR3 is TGTGCCAGCAGTAGGGGAGGGGCAGGCTTATCACCCCTCCACTTT. Translation: CASSRGGAGLSPLHF.